The entry that follows covers one T cell receptor (beta chain) sequence. CDR3 length equals 15 residues. From germline, CDR1 is SGHAT and CDR2 FQNNGV. The ends were cut back, 3 bases at V and 2 bases at J, with 14 bases in the middle. These data come from a study of OX40 agonist ivuxolimab in advanced cancers. Produced via immunoSEQ multiplex PCR; TCRdb's table is partial and in-frame only. Of approximately 100,000 clones listed, about 85% were seen once; the top ten hold 3% to 4%. The receptor's source is an adult with an advanced solid tumor such as melanoma, head and neck, liver or kidney cancer. The chain recombines TRBV11-2 with TRBJ2-7, with TRBD1 as a possible D gene (6 bases). The sample in question was CD4+ or CD8+ T cells sorted from blood, obtained in a trial of the OX40 agonist ivuxolimab. The CDR3 region is CASSFSGQGPYEQYF. CDR3 in DNA: TGTGCCAGCAGCTTTTCGGGACAAGGTCCCTACGAGCAGTACTTC.